This TCR beta chain was recorded in a study of blood T cell repertoires in COVID-19. The table came from immunoSEQ multiplex PCR; TCRdb's copy has only in-frame clones and leaves some out. The data contain about 260,000 clones, approximately 91% of them seen just once; the ten biggest clones take up around 0.7%. This TCR derives from a human donor in a cohort sampled during active COVID-19. Sequencing input: peripheral blood.

The CDR3 DNA reads TGTGCCAGCAGCTCCCCTTGGGGACAGGTGGGGATAAGCTATGGCTACACCTTC. Protein sequence: CASSSPWGQVGISYGYTF. The rearrangement uses TRBV7-2 and TRBJ1-2; 8 bases fit TRBD1. The CDR3 has 18 amino acids. From germline, CDR1 is SGHTA and CDR2 FQGNSA. V shed 4 bases and J 4 bases; nucleotides not matched to a gene: 17.